The clone carrying this T cell receptor (beta chain) was picked up a small number of times. The antigen is undetermined. Use of 60 Vbeta and 13 Jbeta primers characterized the PCR. Assay used: immunoSEQ multiplex PCR; TCRdb lists only in-frame clones, some missing. The sample gives over 120,000 clones, just under 85% of which show up once; 1.4% is in the top ten. The entry originates in a study of cytomegalovirus exposure and HLA in healthy donors. The CDR3 length is 15 residues. Trimming at V came to 4 bases and at J to 4 bases, leaving 8 bases not matched to a gene. Germline V CDR1 and CDR2: SGHRS, YFSETQ. General study results and limits: What TCR beta sequences reportedly achieved was accurate prediction of HLA-A and HLA-B alleles in most subjects. Apart from CMV serostatus, no immune exposure information was available.

Specimen: PBMCs. The TCR was taken from a man younger than 45 in good health and CMV-seropositive. This rearrangement joins TRBV5-1 to TRBJ1-1, with 9 bases fitting TRBD1. The DNA for the CDR3 is TGCGCCAGCAGCGCAACAGGGGGCGAGGGCACTGAAGCTTTCTTT. This translates into CASSATGGEGTEAFF.